This TCR beta chain was captured in a study of blood T cell repertoires in COVID-19 (TCRdb year 2020). Background on the whole study: The collaborator samples originated in the United States, Italy and Spain and spanned the acute and convalescent phases of COVID-19. The prospective study material was composed of cDNA or gDNA derived from T cells, B-cell-depleted T cells, or PBMCs. A freely available public database, intended as a resource for researchers studying the immune response to SARS-CoV-2, is where the repertoires were released. Deeply sampled blood TCRbeta repertoires from subjects exposed to, actively infected with, or recovered from COVID-19 were included in the dataset. The sample metadata nearly always contained a de-identified subject ID, COVID-19 status, age in years and sex. Samples were obtained from the ongoing ImmuneRACE study (first 160 participants) and from about 1,300 subjects provided by 6 global collaborators. Where available, HLA class I and class II types were taken from metadata supplied by the sample provider and were not determined by assay-based typing.

With respect to this clone: Its binding antigen is unknown. Base qualities are missing; no much larger clone stands one base away.

What the study reported, not specific to this receptor: Clinical and demographic metadata were provided uncurated, with the amount varying by source and participant.

Each collaborating institution followed its own protocols to collect whole blood in K2EDTA tubes. For TCRbeta analysis, collaborators shipped samples as frozen whole blood, isolated PBMCs, or DNA extracted from either of those sample types. The germline V gene specifies SQVTM as CDR1 and ANQGSEA as CDR2. The junction carries 8 bases between V and J, which are trimmed by 5 bases and 1 base respectively. The CDR3 covers 12 residues, taking in both the cysteine and the phenylalanine. The DNA shown is the 36-base CDR3, in frame from base 1. TCRbeta CDR3 regions were amplified from genomic DNA using the immunoSEQ Assay, a bias-controlled multiplex PCR. For the original study's pipeline: The number of nucleated cells in each sample was estimated by amplification of reference gene primers within the assay. To quantify the absolute abundance of each unique TCRbeta CDR3 rearrangement, sequence reads were collapsed and filtered. For each sample, productive Simpson clonality was calculated as the square root of Simpson's diversity index over productive rearrangements. In TCRdb, the immuneACCESS table is reduced to in-frame sequences with V and J assigned. These tables do not hold every clone; where another copy was compared, an unresolved V gene accounts for under half, and the others remain unexplained. The DNA was the basis for D and trimming; V, J and clone size are from that table. The sample records around 140,000 clones, around 80% of which are singletons. Roughly a tenth of the sample goes to the ten largest clones.

This clonotype originated in a man in his sixties with active or convalescent COVID-19. The sample consisted of peripheral blood. The chain is assembled from TRBV29-1 and TRBJ1-1, with the D gene not confidently named. The CDR3 region has the sequence CSVTHRNTEAFF. The DNA sequence follows: TGCAGCGTTACCCACAGGAACACTGAAGCTTTCTTT.